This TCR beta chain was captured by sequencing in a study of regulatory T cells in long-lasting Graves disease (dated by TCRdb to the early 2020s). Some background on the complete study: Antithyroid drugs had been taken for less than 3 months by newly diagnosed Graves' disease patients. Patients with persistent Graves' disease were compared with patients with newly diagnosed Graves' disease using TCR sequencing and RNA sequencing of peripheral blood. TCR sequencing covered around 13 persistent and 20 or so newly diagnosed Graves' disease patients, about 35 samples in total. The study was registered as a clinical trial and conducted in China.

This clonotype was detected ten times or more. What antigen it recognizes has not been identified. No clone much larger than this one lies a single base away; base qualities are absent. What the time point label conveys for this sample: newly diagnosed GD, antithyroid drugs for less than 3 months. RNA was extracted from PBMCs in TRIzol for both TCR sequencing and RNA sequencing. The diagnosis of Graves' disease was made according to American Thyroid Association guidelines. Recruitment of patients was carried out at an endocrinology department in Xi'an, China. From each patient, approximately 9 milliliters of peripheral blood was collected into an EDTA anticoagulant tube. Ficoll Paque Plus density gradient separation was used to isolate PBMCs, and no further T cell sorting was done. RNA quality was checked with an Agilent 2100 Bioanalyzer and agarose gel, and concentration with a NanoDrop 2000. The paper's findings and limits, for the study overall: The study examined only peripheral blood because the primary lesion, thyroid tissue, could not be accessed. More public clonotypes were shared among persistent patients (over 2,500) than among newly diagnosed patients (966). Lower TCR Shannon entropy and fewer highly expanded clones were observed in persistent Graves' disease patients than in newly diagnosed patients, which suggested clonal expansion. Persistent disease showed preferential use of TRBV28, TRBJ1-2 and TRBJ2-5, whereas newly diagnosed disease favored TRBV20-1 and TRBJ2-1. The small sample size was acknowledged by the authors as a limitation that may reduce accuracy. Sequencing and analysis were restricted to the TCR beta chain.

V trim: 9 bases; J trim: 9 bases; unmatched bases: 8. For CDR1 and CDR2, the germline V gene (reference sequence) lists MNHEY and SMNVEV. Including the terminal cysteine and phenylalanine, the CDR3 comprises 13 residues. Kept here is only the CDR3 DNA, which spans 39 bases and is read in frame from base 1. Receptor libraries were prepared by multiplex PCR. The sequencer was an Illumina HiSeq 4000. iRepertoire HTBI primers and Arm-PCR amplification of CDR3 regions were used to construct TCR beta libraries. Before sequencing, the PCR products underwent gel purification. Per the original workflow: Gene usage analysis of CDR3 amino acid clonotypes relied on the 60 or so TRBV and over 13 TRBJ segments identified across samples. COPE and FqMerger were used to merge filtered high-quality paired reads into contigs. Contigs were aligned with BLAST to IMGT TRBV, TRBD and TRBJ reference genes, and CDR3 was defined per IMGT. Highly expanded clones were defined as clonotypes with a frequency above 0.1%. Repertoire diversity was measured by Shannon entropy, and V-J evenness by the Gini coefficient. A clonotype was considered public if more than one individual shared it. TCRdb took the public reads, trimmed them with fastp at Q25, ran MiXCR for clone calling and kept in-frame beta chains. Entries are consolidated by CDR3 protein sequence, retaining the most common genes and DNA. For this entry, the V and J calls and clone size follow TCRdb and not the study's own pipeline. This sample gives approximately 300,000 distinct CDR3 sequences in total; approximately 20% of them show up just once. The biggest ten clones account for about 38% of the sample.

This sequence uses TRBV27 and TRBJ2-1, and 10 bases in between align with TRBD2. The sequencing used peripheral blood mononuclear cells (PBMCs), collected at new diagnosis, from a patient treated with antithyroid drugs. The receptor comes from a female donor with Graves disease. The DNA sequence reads TGTGCCAGTTCTAGCGGGAGACTAAGTGAGCAGTTCTTC. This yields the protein CASSSGRLSEQFF.